The 22 T cell receptor beta chains presented below share a single source sample, sequenced in a study of blood T cells in healthy people across ages. A second about 6 to 11 cycle PCR used barcoded and J-beta primers. TCRdb independently ran MiXCR on the 5' RACE reads; one entry per CDR3 protein. The table has hundreds of thousands of distinct CDR3 sequences, under 25% seen once. The sequenced material came from blood. The source of these receptors is a man between 65 and 85 years old in good health.

The genes are TRBV6-5 and TRBJ2-5, with 7 bases that match TRBD1. The J call is doubtful: the DNA matches TRBJ2-7 better. The CDR3 is 14 residues long. Germline V gene lookup returns CDR1 MNHEY and CDR2 SVGAGI. Here the CDR3 DNA reads TGTGCCAGCAGTCGACCGGGACAGTTCTACGAGCAGTACTTC. It yields the protein CASSRPGQFYEQYF.

This clonotype was seen only a few times. V usage is TRBV28 and J usage is TRBJ2-2; 8 bases are a match to TRBD2. J lost 3 bases, V lost 7 bases, and 10 bases had no gene match. CDR3 length: 16 residues. Germline V gene lookup returns CDR1 MDHEN and CDR2 SYDVKM. The CDR3 nucleotides are TGTGCCAGCACCTCTTTAGCGGGATTATACACCGGGGAGCTGTTTTTT. Protein: CASTSLAGLYTGELFF.

There are a few counts of this clonotype. The DNA for the CDR3 is TGCGCCAGCAGCCAAGACTTGACCTCCTATGGCTACACCTTC. Translating it yields CASSQDLTSYGYTF. The J gene is TRBJ1-2, the V gene TRBV4-3; D ambiguous. The V and J ends lost 0 bases and 4 bases respectively, with 9 bases between them. Per the germline V gene, CDR1 is LGHNA and CDR2 is YSLEER. The CDR3 is 14 residues long.

The CDR3 region is CACSWGGNQPQHF. CDR3 nucleotide sequence: TGTGCATGTTCTTGGGGTGGGAATCAGCCCCAGCATTTT. This rearrangement joins TRBV30 to TRBJ1-5; D is undetermined. From germline, CDR1 is GTSNPN and CDR2 SVGIG (reference sequence). This CDR3 contains 13 residues.

V and J are TRBV29-1 and TRBJ2-2; D unresolved. Trimming stripped 8 bases from V and 5 bases from J, with 12 bases between. The germline gives CDR1 SQVTM, CDR2 ANQGSEA. This CDR3 has 12 amino acids. CDR3 sequence (DNA): TGCAGCTGTTGGGTGGGGACCGGGGAGCTGTTTTTT. It specifies CSCWVGTGELFF.

The rearrangement links TRBV20-1 to TRBJ2-1; 8 nucleotides match TRBD2. CDR1 and CDR2 (germline): DFQATT, SNEGSKA (reference sequence). Trimming at V came to 3 bases and at J to 2 bases, leaving 9 bases not matched to a gene. The CDR3 has 16 residues. The CDR3 nucleotides are TGCAGTGCTAGTGGTCTGGGAGCGGGGGCCTACAATGAGCAGTTCTTC. Translation: CSASGLGAGAYNEQFF.

V usage is TRBV3-1 and J usage is TRBJ2-5, with 7 nucleotides matching TRBD2. Trimming cost V 4 bases and J 1 base; bases outside gene matches: 6. The CDR3 has 15 amino acids. Germline-derived CDR1 and CDR2 are LGHDT and YNNKEL (reference sequence). The CDR3 DNA reads as TGTGCCAGCAGCCCCGGACTAGGAATCCAAGAGACCCAGTACTTC. Its protein is CASSPGLGIQETQYF.

The chain recombines TRBV20-1 with TRBJ2-7; possible D gene TRBD2, 6 bases. This CDR3 is built from 16 residues. Germline V gene lookup returns CDR1 DFQATT and CDR2 SNEGSKA (reference sequence). V was shortened by 1 base and J by 2 bases, with 18 bases between the two germline ends. CDR3 protein: CSARAGGKGKTYEQYF. The CDR3 DNA reads as TGCAGTGCTAGAGCGGGCGGGAAGGGTAAAACCTACGAGCAGTACTTC.

V is TRBV29-1 and J is TRBJ2-5; TRBD2 matches 8 bases. Trimming removed 8 bases from V and 5 bases from J; junction bases left unmatched: 7. The CDR3 is made up of 12 amino acids. In germline, CDR1 is SQVTM, CDR2 ANQGSEA. CDR3 protein: CSTEAGVETQYF. CDR3 bases: TGCAGCACAGAAGCGGGAGTCGAGACCCAGTACTTC.

The V gene is TRBV29-1, the J gene TRBJ2-1; 7 bases map to TRBD2. The CDR3 contains 13 residues. Germline values: CDR1 SQVTM, CDR2 ANQGSEA. Trimming took 5 bases from V and 3 from J; bases not matched to a gene: 4. This CDR3 reads CSVRLADYNEQFF. CDR3 DNA sequence: TGCAGCGTTCGACTAGCTGACTACAATGAGCAGTTCTTC.

This clonotype was found many times. CDR3 region: CASSLPGKNIQYF. CDR3 DNA sequence: TGTGCCAGCAGCCTACCGGGTAAAAACATTCAGTACTTC. This chain links TRBV28 with TRBJ2-4; D is ambiguous. This CDR3 spans 13 amino acids. Trimming pared 6 bases from V and 4 bases from J, leaving 10 bases between. CDR1 is MDHEN and CDR2 is SYDVKM in the germline V gene.

This clonotype was detected only a few times. The rearrangement uses TRBV20-1 and TRBJ2-5, with 12 bases identical to TRBD2. The CDR3 consists of 15 residues. Germline loops: CDR1 DFQATT, CDR2 SNEGSKA (reference sequence). V shed 6 bases and J 4 bases; nucleotides not matched to a gene: 9. The CDR3 nucleotides are TGCAGTGCCAGTACGGGGACTAGCGGGCTAGAGACCCAGTACTTC. Translated, it gives CSASTGTSGLETQYF.

In this sample, this clonotype turned up many times. This chain links TRBV12-3 or TRBV12-4 with TRBJ1-1, with TRBD1 as a possible D gene (6 bases). V was shortened by 5 bases and J by 7 bases, with 11 bases between the two germline ends. CDR3 length: 12 residues. Here the CDR3 reads CASSPGQIEAFF. For the CDR3, the DNA is TGTGCCAGCAGTCCAGGACAGATTGAAGCTTTCTTT.

This chain links TRBV6-2 or TRBV6-3 with TRBJ2-1; D unresolved. V lost 2 bases, J lost 10 bases, and 9 bases lay in between. This CDR3 spans 12 amino acids. Germline V gene lookup returns CDR1 MNHEY and CDR2 SVGEGT. For the CDR3, the DNA is TGTGCCAGCAGTTACGACCAGAGAGAGCAGTTCTTC. It codes for CASSYDQREQFF.

This clonotype turned up a few times. The chain couples TRBV5-1 to TRBJ2-2, with D uncertain. V was shortened by 4 bases and J by 7 bases, with 11 bases between the two germline ends. CDR1 and CDR2 (germline): SGHRS, YFSETQ. The CDR3 extends over 13 amino acids. The CDR3 sequence: CASSVAGNGELFF. The CDR3, as DNA: TGCGCCAGCAGCGTCGCAGGAAACGGGGAGCTGTTTTTT.

The chain recombines TRBV7-3 with TRBJ2-5; D could derive from TRBD1 or TRBD2 (5 bases each). The J call is uncertain, as TRBJ2-1 better fits the DNA end. The CDR3 is made up of 15 amino acids. In germline, CDR1 is SGHTA, CDR2 FQGTGA. CDR3 DNA sequence: TGTGCCAGCAGCTCCGAGGCTAGAGGGGTCAATGAGCAGTTCTTC. It specifies CASSSEARGVNEQFF.

The rearrangement joins TRBV5-5 to TRBJ2-1; possibly TRBD2 for D (6 bases). Trimming took off 2 bases at V and 2 bases at J, with 14 bases between the two ends. This CDR3 region has 16 residues. The germline gives CDR1 SGHKS, CDR2 YYEKEE (reference sequence). DNA of the CDR3: TGTGCCAGCAGCTTAGGGCCCCGACTAGCCTACAATGAGCAGTTCTTC. Translation: CASSLGPRLAYNEQFF.

V and J are TRBV12-3 or TRBV12-4 and TRBJ1-2, with no clear D. The CDR3 is 13 amino acids. The ends were cut back, 2 bases at V and 4 bases at J, with 8 bases in the middle. The CDR3 DNA reads as TGTGCCAGCAGTTTACTACAAGTCTATGGCTACACCTTC. Amino acid sequence: CASSLLQVYGYTF.

This clonotype was seen a few times. The J gene is TRBJ2-5, the V gene TRBV20-1; D not resolved. The DNA end is more similar to TRBJ2-7, so the J call may be wrong. Germline V gene lookup returns CDR1 DFQATT and CDR2 SNEGSKA (reference sequence). This CDR3 is built from 10 residues. Here the CDR3 reads CSAKDYEQYF. The CDR3 nucleotides read TGCAGTGCTAAGGACTACGAGCAGTACTTC.

This chain uses TRBV28 with TRBJ1-5; 9 bases are shared with TRBD1. The trim removed 10 bases at V and 0 bases at J, leaving 7 bases unmatched. Germline lookup yields CDR1 MDHEN and CDR2 SYDVKM. The CDR3 spans 15 residues. CDR3 loop: CAIPGQGNSNQPQHF. CDR3 nucleotides: TGTGCCATTCCGGGACAGGGAAATAGCAATCAGCCCCAGCATTTT.

Of note for this clonotype: The conserved closing phenylalanine or tryptophan is absent in this CDR3, likely reflecting a read error. This sequence joins TRBV25-1 and TRBJ2-7; D unresolved. The germline V and J ends were trimmed by 4 bases and 2 bases, with 12 bases remaining between them. The CDR3 is made up of 14 amino acids. Germline V CDR1 and CDR2: MGHDK, SYGVNS. CDR3 sequence reads: CASSGLSRAYEQYL. Here the CDR3 DNA reads TGTGCCAGCAGTGGGCTTTCTAGGGCCTACGAGCAGTACCTC.

The CDR3 sequence is CASSENRAATEAFF. CDR3 in DNA: TGTGCCAGCAGTGAAAATCGAGCAGCCACTGAAGCTTTCTTT. This chain links TRBV6-1 with TRBJ1-1; D gene ambiguous. The CDR3 has 14 amino acids. CDR1 MNHNS and CDR2 SASEGT come from the germline V gene. V lost 2 bases to trimming and J lost 4 bases, with 11 bases between them.